The next 19 T cell receptor beta chains were all read from a single sample in a study of blood T cell repertoires in COVID-19. Sequencing used immunoSEQ multiplex PCR; TCRdb keeps in-frame clones, though not all of them. The sample has tens of thousands of clones, roughly four fifths seen once. Sequenced material: peripheral blood. Receptor source: a man aged 65 to 85 with acute or convalescent COVID-19.

The genes are TRBV27 and TRBJ2-1, with D maybe TRBD2 (7 bases). The germline V gene encodes CDR1 MNHEY and CDR2 SMNVEV (reference sequence). The CDR3 runs to 15 residues. V lost 3 bases and J 6 bases, leaving 15 bases between the germline ends. CDR3: CASSFEGGFGNEQFF. CDR3 sequence (DNA): TGTGCCAGCAGTTTTGAGGGGGGGTTTGGCAATGAGCAGTTCTTC.

This sequence joins TRBV5-1 and TRBJ2-1; 12 nucleotides align to TRBD2. Germline lookup yields CDR1 SGHRS and CDR2 YFSETQ. The ends lost 1 base at V and 2 bases at J; junction bases unmatched: 7. This CDR3 contains 18 residues. The CDR3 here is CASSLSASGRGPYNEQFF. CDR3 DNA: TGCGCCAGCAGCTTGTCCGCTAGCGGGAGGGGGCCCTACAATGAGCAGTTCTTC.

The rearrangement uses TRBV7-2 and TRBJ2-5; maybe TRBD2 (6 bases). In germline, CDR1 is SGHTA, CDR2 FQGNSA. Deletions cut 1 base from V and 1 base from J, with 13 bases between. CDR3 size: 16 residues. The CDR3 coding sequence is TGTGCCAGCAGCTTAGGGGCGGGGTCAGGCCAAGAGACCCAGTACTTC. Translated, it gives CASSLGAGSGQETQYF.

The J gene is TRBJ1-6, the V gene TRBV4-2; 11 bases agree with TRBD1. The CDR3 contains 17 residues. Germline CDR1 and CDR2: LGHNA and YNFKEQ. Unmatched junction bases numbered 6, after V lost 0 bases and J lost 8 bases. The CDR3 DNA reads TGTGCCAGCAGCCAAGATAGAAGGACAGGGGGCGATTCACCCCTCCACTTT. It yields the protein CASSQDRRTGGDSPLHF.

This clone was found a few times. The chain has TRBV12-3 or TRBV12-4 and TRBJ1-2; D remains ambiguous. This CDR3 has 12 residues. Deletions cut 3 bases from V and 8 bases from J, with 10 bases between. The CDR3 sequence: CASSLEGTGYTF. DNA of the CDR3: TGTGCCAGCAGTTTGGAGGGTACCGGCTACACCTTC.

The chain combines TRBV7-6 with TRBJ2-1; 10 nucleotides align to TRBD2. This CDR3 region has 17 residues. With 1 base clipped from V and 0 bases from J, the junction kept 3 bases outside the gene matches. Germline V lookup: CDR1 SGHVS, CDR2 FNYEAQ. The CDR3 is CASSLDPSGSSYNEQFF. In DNA form, the CDR3 reads TGTGCCAGCAGCTTAGACCCTAGCGGGAGCTCCTACAATGAGCAGTTCTTC. The variable domain in full, completed from reference TRBV7-6 and TRBJ2-1, reads GAGVSQSPRYKVTKRGQDVALRCDPISGHVSLYWYRQALGQGPEFLTYFNYEAQQDKSGLPNDRFSAERPEGSISTLTIQRTEQRDSAMYRCASSLDPSGSSYNEQFFGPGTRLTVL.

The chain couples TRBV6-5 to TRBJ1-2; TRBD1 aligns across 8 bases. V was pared by 0 bases and J by 2 bases, with 2 bases of the junction left unmatched. This CDR3 has 15 amino acids. CDR1 is MNHEY and CDR2 is SVGAGI in the germline V gene. As DNA, the CDR3 is TGTGCCAGCAGTTACTCCGGGACAGGAAACTATGGCTACACCTTC. This encodes CASSYSGTGNYGYTF.

The CDR3 region is CASSWWGLAEGTGELFF. In nucleotides, the CDR3 is TGCGCCAGCAGCTGGTGGGGACTAGCGGAAGGCACCGGGGAGCTGTTTTTT. V is TRBV5-1 and J is TRBJ2-2, with 11 bases aligning to TRBD2. Germline CDR1 and CDR2: SGHRS and YFSETQ. CDR3 length: 17 amino acids. The V gene end was trimmed by 3 bases and the J gene end by 4 bases; junction bases not matched to a gene: 8.

CDR3 DNA sequence: TGTGCCTGGTCGGGACAGGGGTTTTCACCCCTCCACTTT. Translation gives CAWSGQGFSPLHF. This chain connects TRBV30 to TRBJ1-6, with TRBD1 matching 10 bases. The V gene end was trimmed by 5 bases and the J gene end by 9 bases; junction bases not matched to a gene: 4. Germline values: CDR1 GTSNPN, CDR2 SVGIG (reference sequence). CDR3 length equals 13 residues.

The J gene is TRBJ2-7, the V gene TRBV4-3; maybe TRBD1 (6 bases). Germline V lookup: CDR1 LGHNA, CDR2 YSLEER. CDR3 size: 16 residues. With 1 base removed from V and 2 bases from J, the gap between germline ends came to 15 bases. The CDR3 is CASSQGSQGRAYEQYF. In nucleotides, the CDR3 is TGCGCCAGCAGCCAAGGATCACAGGGAAGAGCCTACGAGCAGTACTTC.

J is TRBJ1-1 and V is TRBV7-9, with D possibly matching TRBD1 (5 bases). This CDR3 is built from 13 residues. V gave up 5 bases and J gave up 7 bases, with 14 bases separating them. Germline assignment: CDR1 SEHNR and CDR2 FQNEAQ (reference sequence). The CDR3 region has the DNA TGTGCCAGCAGCAATCGACAGCACTTTGAAGCTTTCTTT. The encoded protein is CASSNRQHFEAFF. The full variable domain, with the rest looked up from reference TRBV7-9 and TRBJ1-1, is DTGVSQNPRHKITKRGQNVTFRCDPISEHNRLYWYRQTLGQGPEFLTYFQNEAQLEKSRLLSDRFSAERPKGSFSTLEIQRTEQGDSAMYLCASSNRQHFEAFFGQGTRLTVV.

The chain recombines TRBV6-5 with TRBJ2-2, with D unclear. CDR3 length: 13 residues. CDR1 and CDR2 from the germline V gene are MNHEY and SVGAGI. The V and J ends lost 10 bases and 0 bases respectively, with 9 bases between them. The CDR3, as DNA: TGTGCCACCCTAGTCACGAACACCGGGGAGCTGTTTTTT. Protein sequence: CATLVTNTGELFF.

The chain couples TRBV19 to TRBJ2-2; possibly TRBD2 for D (7 bases). The CDR3 runs 15 residues. Germline V gene data show CDR1 as LNHDA and CDR2 as SQIVND (reference sequence). V gave up 4 bases and J gave up 4 bases, with 13 bases separating them. The CDR3 is CASSRRGGGTGELFF. The CDR3, as DNA: TGTGCCAGTAGTAGGAGGGGAGGGGGCACCGGGGAGCTGTTTTTT.

The chain links TRBV6-5 to TRBJ1-1; D remains ambiguous. Germline V lookup: CDR1 MNHEY, CDR2 SVGAGI. This CDR3 contains 14 residues. The V gene lost 4 bases and the J gene lost 4 bases, with 13 bases spanning the gap. The CDR3 DNA is TGTGCCAGCAGTTCCCTCGAGGGAGGCACTGAAGCTTTCTTT. Translating gives CASSSLEGGTEAFF.

The chain combines TRBV6-5 with TRBJ1-2; D remains unclear. V gave up 0 bases and J gave up 4 bases, with 6 bases separating them. CDR3 length: 13 amino acids. Per germline, CDR1 MNHEY and CDR2 SVGAGI. In DNA, the CDR3 is TGTGCCAGCAGTTACTCTACAGTCTATGGCTACACCTTC. Encoded protein: CASSYSTVYGYTF.

The V call is TRBV29-1, the J call TRBJ2-5; 9 bases align to TRBD2. The CDR3 contains 14 residues. Germline V gives CDR1 SQVTM, CDR2 ANQGSEA. The CDR3, as DNA: TGCAGTGCCCCAGGTAGCGGGAGTCAAGAGACCCAGTACTTC. As protein: CSAPGSGSQETQYF.

The chain has TRBV6-2 or TRBV6-3 and TRBJ2-7; 7 bases map to TRBD2. This CDR3 spans 17 amino acids. The germline CDR1 and CDR2 sequences are MNHEY and SVGEGT. Trimming removed 2 bases from V and 3 bases from J; junction bases left unmatched: 13. The DNA for the CDR3 is TGTGCCAGCAGTTACCTTGAGGCGGGAGTAGGTCGCTACGAGCAGTACTTC. Translation gives CASSYLEAGVGRYEQYF.

This chain links TRBV6-5 with TRBJ2-3, with D perhaps matching TRBD2 (5 bases). CDR3 length: 12 residues. Germline CDR1 MNHEY, CDR2 SVGAGI. V was shortened by 2 bases and J by 5 bases, with 5 bases between the two germline ends. CDR3 region: CASSYGRDTQYF. CDR3 in DNA: TGTGCCAGCAGTTACGGGAGAGATACGCAGTATTTT.

The chain is built from TRBV5-6 and TRBJ1-6; 8 bases agree with TRBD1. Per germline, CDR1 SGHDT and CDR2 YYEEEE. The CDR3 is 15 amino acids. The junction had 5 bases not matched to a gene; V was cut back by 2 bases and J by 7 bases. CDR3 protein: CASSFGQGRNSPLHF. Here the CDR3 DNA reads TGTGCCAGCAGCTTCGGACAGGGCAGAAATTCACCCCTCCACTTT. The whole variable domain, remainder taken from reference TRBV5-6 and TRBJ1-6, is DAGVTQSPTHLIKTRGQQVTLRCSPKSGHDTVSWYQQALGQGPQFIFQYYEEEERQRGNFPDRFSGHQFPNYSSELNVNALLLGDSALYLCASSFGQGRNSPLHFGNGTRLTVT.